This T cell receptor (beta chain) came from a study of T cell responses to AZD1222 COVID-19 vaccine (dated by TCRdb to the early 2020s). For context, the study as a whole: TCR sequencing covered roughly 230 trial participants: about 210 given two doses of AZD1222 and about 26 given two doses of MenACWY control vaccine. Trial participants were enrolled by age into 18-55, 56-69 and 70-plus year subgroups, with 148, 28 and 57 TCR-sequenced participants respectively.

Study-wide findings and limitations: Participants were mostly white British, with more females than males. The authors suggested clonal diversity may have been underestimated. Because no day 14 peak-response samples were available, repertoires were characterized only after the peak T cell response. Spike-specific TCR breadth and depth rose significantly after two AZD1222 doses compared with day 0 and with MenACWY recipients. Epitopes outside the regions mutated in the B.1.351 and B.1.1.7 variants were reportedly recognized by nearly half of the unique spike-specific TCRs. In the small 56-69-year group, the increase in depth fell short of significance, most likely because of low power. Conclusions about previously exposed vaccinees are limited, since just six AZD1222 recipients were seropositive for SARS-CoV-2 at baseline. The vaccine-associated CD4 TCRs covered the entire spike protein, and the dominant responses fell in regions 160-218 and 743-854.

The trim is 6 bases for V and 4 bases for J, with a gap of 16 bases between the germline ends. Its CDR3 holds 15 amino acids, cysteine through phenylalanine. Only CDR3 DNA remains: 45 bases, in frame from the first base. CDR1 LGHDT and CDR2 YNNKEL were looked up in the germline V gene (reference sequence). The CDR3 regions of human TCRbeta chains were subjected to immunosequencing. The study's own analysis went as follows. TCRs in the repertoires were compared against a reference library of SARS-CoV-2-specific TCRs that had been generated with the MIRA antigen-specificity platform. Breadth was defined as the fraction of unique TCRs that were SARS-CoV-2-associated. Depth was defined as the fraction of total T cells that were SARS-CoV-2-associated. Using the MIRA data, each spike-specific TCR was mapped to the spike region that the TCR reacts to and placed in a CD4 or CD8 class. Log10-transformed breadth and depth values were compared by one-way ANOVA with Sidak's multiple comparisons tests. The source is immuneACCESS, and TCRdb retained only in-frame sequences with V and J called. Part of the clones is not carried over; for the studies checked, unresolved V genes explain less than half of this, and the remainder is unexplained. V, J and clone size derive from that table, while D and trimming were established from the DNA sequence. The sample table shows about 170,000 clones, and approximately 88% are seen once. The top ten clones comprise 0.85% to 1.1% of the sample.

The sample's time point label, in plain terms: about 28 days (+/-7) after the second vaccine dose. AZD1222 recipients with second doses at about 4 weeks or about 12 weeks were pooled, because spike-specific TCR depth and breadth did not differ between schedules. The vaccinee samples were drawn from two UK trials, COV001 and COV002, one of which was a single-blind randomized controlled phase 2/3 trial testing AZD1222 (ChAdOx1 nCoV-19) in healthy adults. Trial participant PBMC samples were collected at day 0 and day 28 after the second dose for TCRbeta chain sequencing. Remarks on this clone: Its specific antigen is unknown. Base qualities are not recorded, but no much larger clone differs from it by a single base.

This specimen was peripheral blood, taken 28 days after the second AZD1222 dose. The chain is made from TRBV3-1 (or the pseudogene TRBV3-2) and TRBJ1-3; the D gene is possibly TRBD1, with 5 bases matching. The clonotype originates from an adult who received the AZD1222 COVID-19 vaccine. The DNA sequence is as follows: TGTGCCAGCAGTCTATTCCGGGACCAGGGAAACACCATATATTTT. It translates to CASSLFRDQGNTIYF.